In its sample, the clone carrying this T cell receptor (beta chain) was seen many times. Investigators prepared the TCR beta libraries by applying iRepertoire HTBI primers and Arm-PCR of CDR3 regions. Using its own MiXCR run on the multiplex PCR reads, TCRdb lists one record per CDR3 protein. The table shows around 360,000 distinct CDR3 sequences, with 15% to 20% occurring only once. The sample originates from a study of regulatory T cells in long-lasting Graves disease. Time point here: newly diagnosed GD, antithyroid drugs for less than 3 months. The TCR library was prepared using RNA isolated from PBMCs. Enrollment of patients was through an endocrinology department in Xi'an, China. This CDR3 comprises 15 residues. CDR1 is SGDLS and CDR2 is YYNGEE in the germline V gene. V dropped 0 bases and J dropped 7; count of bases not matched to a gene: 6. The same data also contributed to another study, on T cells in Graves' hyperthyroidism and ophthalmopathy. As reported in that work: The study used the HTBI primer set for a first-round RT-PCR of the TCR CDR3. Ophthalmopathy got predicted by the model a median about six months before its onset.

The sample was peripheral blood mononuclear cells (PBMCs), taken at new diagnosis, from a patient treated with antithyroid drugs. The clonotype originates from a woman aged 18 to 35 with Graves disease. This rearrangement joins TRBV9 to TRBJ2-1, with 8 bases identical to TRBD2. The CDR3 sequence: CASSVAGGPRNEQFF. CDR3 nucleotide sequence: TGTGCCAGCAGCGTAGCGGGGGGGCCCAGGAATGAGCAGTTCTTC. Looking up the rest from reference TRBV9 and TRBJ2-1 gives the full variable domain: DSGVTQTPKHLITATGQRVTLRCSPRSGDLSVYWYQQSLDQGLQFLIQYYNGEERAKGNILERFSAQQFPDLHSELNLSSLELGDSALYFCASSVAGGPRNEQFFGPGTRLTVL.